This TCR beta chain was sequenced in a study of blood T cell repertoires in COVID-19. Study context: T cells, B-cell-depleted T cells, or PBMCs supplied cDNA or gDNA.

Participant-given clinical history determined each cohort assignment. As originally analysed: Estimation of nucleated cell counts relied on the amplification of reference gene primers. The data were produced by immunoSEQ multiplex PCR, yet TCRdb's version contains in-frame clones alone and is incomplete. V, J and clone size are taken as reported in that table, and D and trimming were inferred from the DNA itself. The data hold hundreds of thousands of clones, with more than 75% observed a single time. The V end was cut by 3 bases, the J end by 11 bases, with 13 bases between. The CDR3 has 12 residues. The germline CDR1 and CDR2 sequences are PRHDT and FYEKMQ (reference sequence).

This rearrangement joins TRBV13 to TRBJ1-1, with TRBD1 as a possible D gene (6 bases). Sample: PBMCs or T cells enriched from blood (not recorded which). The TCR was taken from a young man who had recovered from COVID-19. The DNA of the CDR3 is TGTGCCAGCAGCTTGGGGACAAGGGGTGCTTTCTTT. It encodes CASSLGTRGAFF.